This is a list of T cell receptor beta chains from one sample in a study of T cell repertoires and HLA-DP antigens. For these receptors, no antigen is known. Assay: immunoSEQ multiplex PCR; the TCRdb copy retains only in-frame clones and omits some. The data show about 120,000 clones, over 90% seen once. The sample was CD4+ T cells from PBMCs. These receptors came from a woman aged 18-35 years in good health and CMV-seronegative. The CDR3 runs from the conserved cysteine through the conserved F or W. Fields, in order: V gene, J gene, D gene, CDR3 DNA, CDR3 protein. The D gene is left open where the match is weak.

TRBV27,TRBJ2-3,TRBD2,TGTGCCAGCAGTCCAGGGCTGTGGGGGGGGAGCACAGATACGCAGTATTTT,CASSPGLWGGSTDTQYF
TRBV5-1,TRBJ1-2,.,TGCGCCAGCAGCTTGGACGGGGGCGGAGGTGGGAGAAACTATGGCTACACCTTC,CASSLDGGGGGRNYGYTF
TRBV4-1,TRBJ2-3,.,TGCGCCAGCAGCCAAGTTCCCATAGGACTAATAGATACGCAGTATTTT,CASSQVPIGLIDTQYF
TRBV7-2,TRBJ2-5,TRBD2,TGTGCCAGCAGCTTAGTAGTTAGCGGGGGGCTTCGAGAGACCCAGTACTTC,CASSLVVSGGLRETQYF
TRBV5-6,TRBJ2-7,.,TGTGCCAGCAGCTTGGATCACGAGCAGTACTTC,CASSLDHEQYF
TRBV28,TRBJ1-2,TRBD1,TGTGCCAGCAGTTCCGGGACAGGGACACCTATGCGGGGCTACACCTTC,CASSSGTGTPMRGYTF
TRBV19,TRBJ1-4,TRBD1,TGTGCCAGTAGCTTAACCCGGGACAGCTCAACCCTCACAGAAAAACTGTTTTTT,CASSLTRDSSTLTEKLFF
TRBV7-2,TRBJ1-2,.,TGTGCCAGCAGCTTAGCTGTACGAGGGGGGCCCGTCGGACGGAGGGGGAACTATGGCTACACCTTC,CASSLAVRGGPVGRRGNYGYTF
TRBV5-5,TRBJ2-3,.,TGTGCCAGCAGCTTGGCCCTAAATACGCAGTATTTT,CASSLALNTQYF
TRBV5-8,TRBJ1-5,.,TGTGCCAGCAGCAAGGGGAGCAATCAGCCCCAGCATTTT,CASSKGSNQPQHF
TRBV7-8,TRBJ1-2,TRBD1,TGTGCCAGCAGCCAAGTGGGACAGGGGTATGGCTACACCTTC,CASSQVGQGYGYTF
TRBV18,TRBJ1-2,.,TGTGCCAGCTCACCCTCTTTAGACTATGGCTACACCTTC,CASSPSLDYGYTF
TRBV7-8,TRBJ1-5,.,TGTGCCAGCAGCCCCCAGGGCGTCGCCCGTCGCAATCAGCCCCAGCATTTT,CASSPQGVARRNQPQHF